The 26 T cell receptor beta chains below were found in one sample sequenced in a study of molecular identifiers for immune sequencing clone quantification. Via MiXCR, TCRdb re-called the PCR reads, giving one row per CDR3 protein. The sample has 460,000 or so distinct CDR3 sequences, 25% seen once. Specimen: naive CD8+ T cells from blood, with Jurkat cell RNA spiked in. Subset in this sample: FACS-sorted CD8+CD4-CCR7+CD45RA+ naive T cells. The origin of the receptors is a human donor in good health. Some libraries in this study had Jurkat cell RNA spiked in.

V usage is TRBV19 and J usage is TRBJ2-7; 8 bases line up with TRBD1. V dropped 5 bases and J dropped 4; count of bases not matched to a gene: 4. Germline CDR1 LNHDA, CDR2 SQIVND (reference sequence). The length of the CDR3 is 13 residues. CDR3 sequence (DNA): TGTGCCAGTAGTGTGACAGGGGTATACGAGCAGTACTTC. Its protein is CASSVTGVYEQYF.

As to this clonotype: Since no conserved phenylalanine or tryptophan closes the CDR3, a read error is the likely cause. This sequence joins TRBV5-1 and TRBJ2-1, with D perhaps matching TRBD1 (6 bases). The CDR3 spans 12 residues. Germline lookup yields CDR1 SGHRS and CDR2 YFSETQ. Trimming took 2 bases from V and 7 from J, leaving 7 bases between them. The CDR3 coding sequence is TGCGCCAGCAGCTTTGACAGGAATGAGCAGTTCCTC. Translation gives CASSFDRNEQFL.

As to this clonotype: A much larger clone sits a single nucleotide away, making a read error possible. The chain combines TRBV5-4 with TRBJ2-2; possibly TRBD2 for D (5 bases). Trimming took 0 bases from V and 6 from J, leaving 9 bases between them. The CDR3 contains 14 residues. Germline V gene sequence: CDR1 SGHNT, CDR2 YYREEE (reference sequence). CDR3 DNA sequence: TGTGCCAGCAGCTTGGCGGACGGGGCCGGGGAGCTGTTTTTT. Residues: CASSLADGAGELFF.

This clonotype occurred a few times. The chain links TRBV2 to TRBJ2-7; 12 bases are shared with TRBD1. The CDR3 is made up of 15 amino acids. CDR1 and CDR2 from the germline V gene are SNHLY and FYNNEI. Trimming at V came to 4 bases and at J to 7 bases, leaving 8 bases not matched to a gene. CDR3 sequence reads: CASSVGTGGKGEQYF. DNA of the CDR3: TGTGCCAGCAGTGTCGGGACAGGGGGCAAGGGTGAGCAGTACTTC.

In this sample, this clonotype turned up a few times. The chain carries TRBV3-1 and TRBJ1-1, with D tentatively TRBD1 (5 bases). CDR3 length: 16 residues. CDR1 LGHDT and CDR2 YNNKEL come from the germline V gene (reference sequence). V lost 4 bases, J lost 2 bases, and 17 bases lay in between. Here the CDR3 reads CASSPYPGTENTEAFF. The DNA of the CDR3 is TGTGCCAGCAGCCCCTACCCTGGGACGGAAAACACTGAAGCTTTCTTT.

This clonotype has a handful of counts. The J gene is TRBJ2-5, the V gene TRBV5-6; D might be TRBD2 (5 bases). V dropped 0 bases and J dropped 5 bases, with 11 bases sitting between them. Per the germline V gene, CDR1 is SGHDT and CDR2 is YYEEEE. The CDR3 has 14 amino acids. The CDR3 coding sequence is TGTGCCAGCAGCTTGGGGAGGTTTTTCGAGACCCAGTACTTC. It is translated as CASSLGRFFETQYF.

The chain combines TRBV30 with TRBJ2-7; the D is unclear. The CDR3 covers 13 residues. Germline loops: CDR1 GTSNPN, CDR2 SVGIG (reference sequence). V lost 1 base and J 2 bases, leaving 9 bases between the germline ends. The CDR3 protein is CAWSASQPYEQYF. CDR3 sequence (DNA): TGTGCCTGGAGTGCGAGTCAGCCCTACGAGCAGTACTTC.

This clonotype was detected only a few times. The chain combines TRBV12-3 or TRBV12-4 with TRBJ2-2; TRBD2 aligns across 8 bases. The CDR3 runs 17 residues. The ends lost 2 bases at V and 4 bases at J; junction bases unmatched: 9. CDR3 DNA: TGTGCCAGCAGTTTATATCCAGCGGGAGTCGGCACCGGGGAGCTGTTTTTT. Translation: CASSLYPAGVGTGELFF.

This clonotype has at least ten counts. The rearrangement joins TRBV28 to TRBJ2-7, with 7 bases fitting TRBD1. The germline V gene encodes CDR1 MDHEN and CDR2 SYDVKM. V gave up 6 bases and J gave up 5 bases; unmatched junction bases: 4. The CDR3 has 12 amino acids. DNA for the CDR3: TGTGCCAGCAGCCCCGACAGGGACGAGCAGTACTTC. This encodes CASSPDRDEQYF.

This chain uses TRBV5-1 with TRBJ2-7; tentatively, D is TRBD1 or TRBD2 (5 bases each). The germline V gene encodes CDR1 SGHRS and CDR2 YFSETQ. The CDR3 runs 15 residues. Trimming removed 0 bases at V and 2 bases at J, with 12 bases between. CDR3 region: CASSLGAGSTYEQYF. In DNA form, the CDR3 reads TGCGCCAGCAGCTTGGGGGCAGGGAGCACCTACGAGCAGTACTTC. The full variable domain, with the rest looked up from reference TRBV5-1 and TRBJ2-7, is KAGVTQTPRYLIKTRGQQVTLSCSPISGHRSVSWYQQTPGQGLQFLFEYFSETQRNKGNFPGRFSGRQFSNSRSEMNVSTLELGDSALYLCASSLGAGSTYEQYFGPGTRLTVT.

CDR3 DNA sequence: TGTGCCAGCAGCCCCTCCGGGGGGGCGTTCGAGCCCCAGTACTTC. Its translation is CASSPSGGAFEPQYF. The genes are TRBV12-3 or TRBV12-4 and TRBJ2-5, with 8 bases lining up with TRBD2. The junction had 15 bases not matched to a gene; V was cut back by 6 bases and J by 9 bases. The CDR3 totals 15 residues.

This chain joins TRBV4-1 and TRBJ2-6; no reliable D call. The CDR3 totals 15 residues. Trimming took 3 bases from V and 0 from J, leaving 6 bases between them. Germline-derived CDR1 and CDR2 are MGHRA and YSYEKL. The CDR3 region has the DNA TGCGCCAGCAGCCAGGCGGACTCTGGGGCCAACGTCCTGACTTTC. Translating gives CASSQADSGANVLTF.

Notes on this clonotype: An end of the junction does not agree with germline; a read error may underlie this. The chain carries TRBV7-8 and TRBJ2-3, with 8 bases lining up with TRBD2. This CDR3 comprises 14 residues. CDR1 SGHVS and CDR2 FQNEAQ come from the germline V gene. CDR3 sequence reads: CAGSLVTSADTQYF. The CDR3, as DNA: TGTGCCGGCAGCTTGGTGACTAGCGCAGATACGCAGTATTTT. The full variable domain, with the rest looked up from reference TRBV7-8 and TRBJ2-3, is GAGVSQSPRYKVAKRGQDVALRCDPISGHVSLFWYQQALGQGPEFLTYFQNEAQLDKSGLPSDRFFAERPEGSVSTLKIQRTQQEDSAVYLCAGSLVTSADTQYFGPGTRLTVL.

This clonotype was detected a few times. This sequence joins TRBV2 and TRBJ2-7; a weak D match, TRBD2 (6 bases). The CDR3 has 15 residues. V was cut by 7 bases and J by 5 bases, with 21 bases left in between. CDR1 is SNHLY and CDR2 is FYNNEI in the germline V gene. CDR3 protein: CASKAEPSSVHEQYF. In DNA, the CDR3 is TGTGCCAGCAAGGCGGAGCCTTCTAGCGTCCACGAGCAGTACTTC.

CDR3 protein: CATSSHRGISSYEQYF. The CDR3, as DNA: TGTGCCACCAGCAGTCACAGGGGAATAAGCTCCTACGAGCAGTACTTC. The chain combines TRBV15 with TRBJ2-7; 7 bases match TRBD1. V lost 3 bases to trimming and J lost 0 bases; unmatched junction nucleotides: 8. Germline lookup yields CDR1 LNHNV and CDR2 YYDKDF (reference sequence). The CDR3 is made up of 16 amino acids.

To note about this clonotype: This may stem from a read error, because a much larger clone lies one nucleotide away. This chain connects TRBV7-2 to TRBJ2-7; 12 bases align to TRBD2. Per germline, CDR1 SGHTA and CDR2 FQGNSA. This CDR3 region has 14 residues. CDR3 loop: CAGSELAGGYEQYF. The CDR3, as DNA: TGTGCCGGCAGCGAACTAGCGGGGGGCTACGAGCAGTACTTC.

This clonotype was detected many times. J is TRBJ2-7 and V is TRBV27, with unresolved D. V lost 5 bases, J lost 0 bases, and 14 bases lay in between. This CDR3 is built from 15 residues. Germline V CDR1 and CDR2: MNHEY, SMNVEV (reference sequence). The DNA of the CDR3 is TGTGCCAGCAGTGCAGACGGAAGGAGCTCCTACGAGCAGTACTTC. It specifies CASSADGRSSYEQYF.

V and J are TRBV20-1 and TRBJ1-2; 9 bases fit TRBD1. The CDR3 contains 13 residues. V lost 2 bases and J lost 6; bases outside the gene matches: 4. Germline V gene lookup returns CDR1 DFQATT and CDR2 SNEGSKA (reference sequence). CDR3 region: CSARRTGEDGYTF. The CDR3 nucleotides read TGCAGTGCTAGACGGACAGGGGAGGATGGCTACACCTTC.

The gene calls are TRBV20-1 and TRBJ2-7; D is uncertain. The CDR3 consists of 12 residues. Germline lookup yields CDR1 DFQATT and CDR2 SNEGSKA (reference sequence). V was pared by 0 bases and J by 3 bases, with 6 bases between. CDR3 coding DNA: TGCAGTGCTAGAGATGGTCGCTACGAGCAGTACTTC. As protein: CSARDGRYEQYF.

This chain connects TRBV4-1 to TRBJ2-3; D gene unclear. CDR1 and CDR2 (germline): MGHRA, YSYEKL. Trimming shortened V by 3 bases and J by 11 bases, and 15 bases separated the two germline ends. CDR3 size: 13 residues. CDR3 sequence: CASSQTGFYMQYF. The CDR3, as DNA: TGCGCCAGCAGCCAGACCGGATTCTATATGCAGTATTTT.

This clonotype was detected a few times. The J gene is TRBJ2-1, the V gene TRBV11-2; 9 nucleotides match TRBD2. Germline assignment: CDR1 SGHAT and CDR2 FQNNGV. The CDR3 is 14 residues long. V gave up 5 bases and J gave up 4 bases; unmatched junction bases: 3. The CDR3, as DNA: TGTGCCAGCAGCACGCTAGCGGGATACAATGAGCAGTTCTTC. Translated: CASSTLAGYNEQFF.

This clonotype was seen at least ten times. The chain's CDR3 is CASSPSGANYEQYF. CDR3 nucleotide sequence: TGCGCCAGCAGCCCAAGCGGGGCAAACTACGAGCAGTACTTC. V is TRBV5-1 and J is TRBJ2-7, with 7 bases lining up with TRBD2. V gave up 4 bases and J gave up 3 bases; unmatched junction bases: 7. Germline lookup yields CDR1 SGHRS and CDR2 YFSETQ. The CDR3 extends over 14 amino acids. Full variable domain (outside the CDR3, taken from reference TRBV5-1 and TRBJ2-7): KAGVTQTPRYLIKTRGQQVTLSCSPISGHRSVSWYQQTPGQGLQFLFEYFSETQRNKGNFPGRFSGRQFSNSRSEMNVSTLELGDSALYLCASSPSGANYEQYFGPGTRLTVT.

This clonotype was counted only a few times. The chain is built from TRBV12-3 or TRBV12-4 and TRBJ1-1; the D is unclear. Trimming cost V 4 bases and J 10 bases, with 13 bases left between them. The CDR3 runs to 12 residues. The CDR3 nucleotides are TGTGCCAGCAGTTGGGGAACTACGGCAGCTTTCTTT. It yields the protein CASSWGTTAAFF.

This clonotype appeared a single time. The chain recombines TRBV19 with TRBJ2-2, with a possible D match to TRBD1 (6 bases). This CDR3 comprises 14 residues. The V gene's germline CDR1 is LNHDA and CDR2 SQIVND (reference sequence). V shed 4 bases and J shed 4 bases, with 10 bases lying between them. CDR3 loop: CASSTGVPTGELFF. The DNA for the CDR3 is TGTGCCAGTAGTACAGGGGTCCCCACCGGGGAGCTGTTTTTT.

This sequence joins TRBV9 and TRBJ2-1, with 7 bases matching TRBD2. Looked up from germline, CDR1 is SGDLS and CDR2 is YYNGEE. After removal of 0 bases from V and 8 bases from J, the junction contained 11 bases not matched to a gene. This CDR3 is 16 amino acids long. The CDR3 protein is CASSVEGGGGSDEQFF. CDR3 coding DNA: TGTGCCAGCAGCGTAGAGGGAGGCGGGGGATCGGATGAGCAGTTCTTC.

This clonotype came up a few times. This chain joins TRBV7-9 and TRBJ1-1; D gene unclear. The CDR3 is made up of 11 amino acids. Germline V gives CDR1 SEHNR, CDR2 FQNEAQ (reference sequence). Deletions cut 5 bases from V and 7 bases from J, with 8 bases between. The CDR3 here is CASSDLVEAFF. In DNA, the CDR3 is TGTGCCAGCAGCGACCTAGTTGAAGCTTTCTTT.